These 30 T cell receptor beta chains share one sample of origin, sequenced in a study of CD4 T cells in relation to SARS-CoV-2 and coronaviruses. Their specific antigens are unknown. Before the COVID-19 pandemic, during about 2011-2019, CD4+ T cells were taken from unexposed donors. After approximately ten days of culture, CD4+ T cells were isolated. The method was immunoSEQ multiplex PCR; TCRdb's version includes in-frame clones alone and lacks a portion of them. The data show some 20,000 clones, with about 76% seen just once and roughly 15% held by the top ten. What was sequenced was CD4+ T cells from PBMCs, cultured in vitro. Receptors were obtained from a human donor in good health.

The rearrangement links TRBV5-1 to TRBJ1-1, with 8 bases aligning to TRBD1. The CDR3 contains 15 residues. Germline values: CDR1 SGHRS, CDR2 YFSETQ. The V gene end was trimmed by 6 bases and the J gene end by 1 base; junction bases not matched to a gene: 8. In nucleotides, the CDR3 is TGCGCCAGCAACCCTGGACAGGGCTGGAACACTGAAGCTTTCTTT. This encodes CASNPGQGWNTEAFF. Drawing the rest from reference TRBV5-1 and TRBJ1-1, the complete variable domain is KAGVTQTPRYLIKTRGQQVTLSCSPISGHRSVSWYQQTPGQGLQFLFEYFSETQRNKGNFPGRFSGRQFSNSRSEMNVSTLELGDSALYLCASNPGQGWNTEAFFGQGTRLTVV.

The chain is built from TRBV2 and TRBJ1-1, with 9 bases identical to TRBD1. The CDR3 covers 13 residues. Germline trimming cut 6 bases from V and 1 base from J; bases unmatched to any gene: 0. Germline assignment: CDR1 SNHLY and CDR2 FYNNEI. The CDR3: CASRGQGNTEAFF. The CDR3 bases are TGTGCCAGCAGGGGACAGGGGAACACTGAAGCTTTCTTT.

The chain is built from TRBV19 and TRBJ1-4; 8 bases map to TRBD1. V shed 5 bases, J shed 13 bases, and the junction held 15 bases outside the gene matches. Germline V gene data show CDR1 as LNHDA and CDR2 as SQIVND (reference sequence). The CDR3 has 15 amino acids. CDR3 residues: CASSDQGASRARLFF. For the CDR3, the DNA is TGTGCCAGTAGTGATCAGGGGGCAAGTAGAGCTAGACTGTTTTTT.

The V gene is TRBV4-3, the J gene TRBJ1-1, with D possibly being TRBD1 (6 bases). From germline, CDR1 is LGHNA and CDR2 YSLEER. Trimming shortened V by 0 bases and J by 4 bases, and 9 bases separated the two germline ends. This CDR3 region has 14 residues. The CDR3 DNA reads TGCGCCAGCAGCCAAGAGTGGGGGCCCACTGAAGCTTTCTTT. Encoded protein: CASSQEWGPTEAFF.

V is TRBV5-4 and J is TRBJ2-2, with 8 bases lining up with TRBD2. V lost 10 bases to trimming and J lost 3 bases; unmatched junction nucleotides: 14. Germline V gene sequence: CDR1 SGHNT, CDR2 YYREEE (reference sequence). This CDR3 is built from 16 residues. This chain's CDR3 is CAQTNGGGPDTGELFF. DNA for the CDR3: TGTGCCCAGACAAACGGGGGGGGGCCCGACACCGGGGAGCTGTTTTTT. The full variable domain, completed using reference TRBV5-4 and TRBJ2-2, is ETGVTQSPTHLIKTRGQQVTLRCSSQSGHNTVSWYQQALGQGPQFIFQYYREEENGRGNFPPRFSGLQFPNYSSELNVNALELDDSALYLCAQTNGGGPDTGELFFGEGSRLTVL.

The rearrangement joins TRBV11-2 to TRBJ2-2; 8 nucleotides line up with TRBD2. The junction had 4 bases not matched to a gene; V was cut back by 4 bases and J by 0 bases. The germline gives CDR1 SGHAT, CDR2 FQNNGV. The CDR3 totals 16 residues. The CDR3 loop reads CASSSGGTPNTGELFF. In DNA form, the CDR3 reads TGTGCCAGCAGCTCGGGGGGGACACCGAACACCGGGGAGCTGTTTTTT.

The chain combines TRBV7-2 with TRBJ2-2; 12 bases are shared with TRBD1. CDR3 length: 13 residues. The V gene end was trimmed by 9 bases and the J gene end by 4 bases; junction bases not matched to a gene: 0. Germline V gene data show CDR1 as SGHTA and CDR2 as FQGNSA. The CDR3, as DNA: TGTGCCAGGGGACAGGGGGCCACCGGGGAGCTGTTTTTT. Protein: CARGQGATGELFF.

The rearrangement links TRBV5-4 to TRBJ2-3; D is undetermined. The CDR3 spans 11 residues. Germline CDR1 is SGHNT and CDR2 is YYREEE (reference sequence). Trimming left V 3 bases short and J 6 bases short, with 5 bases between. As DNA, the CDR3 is TGTGCCAGCAGCTCTAGGGATACGCAGTATTTT. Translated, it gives CASSSRDTQYF.

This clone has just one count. The CDR3 DNA is TGTGCCAGCAGTCCTAAAATCCCTAGACAGGGGGCCGGAGAGACCCAGTACTTC. Translating gives CASSPKIPRQGAGETQYF. The chain joins TRBV27 to TRBJ2-5; the match to TRBD1 covers 10 bases. J gave up 4 bases and V 5 bases, and 16 bases lay outside the gene matches. Germline loops: CDR1 MNHEY, CDR2 SMNVEV (reference sequence). The CDR3 runs 18 residues.

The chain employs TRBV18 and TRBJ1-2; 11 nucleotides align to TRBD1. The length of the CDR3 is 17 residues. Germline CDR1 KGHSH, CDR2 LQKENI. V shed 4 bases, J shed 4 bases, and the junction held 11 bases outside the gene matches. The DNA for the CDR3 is TGTGCCAGCTCACTGGGACAGGGGGGCCGAAGTGGCTATGGCTACACCTTC. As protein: CASSLGQGGRSGYGYTF.

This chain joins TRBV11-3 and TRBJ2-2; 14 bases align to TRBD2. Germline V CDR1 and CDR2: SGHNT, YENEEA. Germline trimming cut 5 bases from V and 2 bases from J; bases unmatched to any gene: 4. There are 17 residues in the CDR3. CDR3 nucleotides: TGTGCCAGCAGCCCGGGACTAGCGGGAGCAAACACCGGGGAGCTGTTTTTT. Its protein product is CASSPGLAGANTGELFF. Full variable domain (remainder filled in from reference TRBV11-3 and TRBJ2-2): EAGVVQSPRYKIIEKKQPVAFWCNPISGHNTLYWYLQNLGQGPELLIRYENEEAVDDSQLPKDRFSAERLKGVDSTLKIQPAELGDSAVYLCASSPGLAGANTGELFFGEGSRLTVL.

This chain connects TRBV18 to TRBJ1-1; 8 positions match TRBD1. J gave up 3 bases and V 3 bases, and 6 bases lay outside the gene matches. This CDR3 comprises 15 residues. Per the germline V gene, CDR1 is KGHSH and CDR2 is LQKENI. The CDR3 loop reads CASSPLGTGDTEAFF. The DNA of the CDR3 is TGTGCCAGCTCACCGCTCGGGACAGGCGACACTGAAGCTTTCTTT.

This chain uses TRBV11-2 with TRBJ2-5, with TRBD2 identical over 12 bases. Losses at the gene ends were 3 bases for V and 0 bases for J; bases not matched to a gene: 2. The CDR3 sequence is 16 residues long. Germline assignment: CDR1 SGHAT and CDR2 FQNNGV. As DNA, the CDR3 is TGTGCCAGCAGCTTGACTAGCGGGAGTAACCAAGAGACCCAGTACTTC. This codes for CASSLTSGSNQETQYF.

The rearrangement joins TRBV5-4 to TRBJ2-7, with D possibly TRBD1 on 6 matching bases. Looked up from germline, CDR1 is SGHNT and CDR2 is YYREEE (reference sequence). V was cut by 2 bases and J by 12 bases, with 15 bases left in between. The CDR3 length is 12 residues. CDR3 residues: CASSFPRGVMYF. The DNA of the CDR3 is TGTGCCAGCAGCTTCCCCAGGGGTGTAATGTACTTC. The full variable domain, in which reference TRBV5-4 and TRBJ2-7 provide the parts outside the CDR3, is ETGVTQSPTHLIKTRGQQVTLRCSSQSGHNTVSWYQQALGQGPQFIFQYYREEENGRGNFPPRFSGLQFPNYSSELNVNALELDDSALYLCASSFPRGVMYFGPGTRLTVT.

CDR3 loop: CASSGGLTAGELFF. DNA for the CDR3: TGTGCCAGCTCAGGGGGACTAACGGCCGGGGAGCTGTTTTTT. The chain couples TRBV18 to TRBJ2-2, with TRBD2 matching 7 bases. The germline gives CDR1 KGHSH, CDR2 LQKENI. With 5 bases clipped from V and 6 bases from J, the junction kept 6 bases outside the gene matches. This CDR3 contains 14 residues.

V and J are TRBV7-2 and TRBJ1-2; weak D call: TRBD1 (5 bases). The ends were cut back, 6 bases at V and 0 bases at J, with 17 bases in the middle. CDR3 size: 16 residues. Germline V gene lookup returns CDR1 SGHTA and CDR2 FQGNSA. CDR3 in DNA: TGTGCCAGCAGGCCCGGTGGGACTAAAGCTAACTATGGCTACACCTTC. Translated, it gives CASRPGGTKANYGYTF.

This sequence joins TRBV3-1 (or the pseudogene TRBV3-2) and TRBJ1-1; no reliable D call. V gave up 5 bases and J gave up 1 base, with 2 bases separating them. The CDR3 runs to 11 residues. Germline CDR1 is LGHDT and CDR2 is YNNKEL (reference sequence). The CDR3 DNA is TGTGCCAGCAGCGGGAACACTGAAGCTTTCTTT. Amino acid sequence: CASSGNTEAFF.

CDR3 coding DNA: TGCGCCAGCAGCCAAGACGGACGGGTGGGCACAGATACGCAGTATTTT. This sequence encodes CASSQDGRVGTDTQYF. The chain carries TRBV4-1 and TRBJ2-3; D unclear. This CDR3 contains 16 residues. Germline assignment: CDR1 MGHRA and CDR2 YSYEKL. Deletions cut 0 bases from V and 1 base from J, with 11 bases between.

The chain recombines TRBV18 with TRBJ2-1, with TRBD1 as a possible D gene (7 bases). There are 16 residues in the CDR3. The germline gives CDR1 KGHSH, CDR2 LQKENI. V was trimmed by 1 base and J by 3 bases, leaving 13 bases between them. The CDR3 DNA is TGTGCCAGCTCACCACAGGGGGCTAGCGTCTACAATGAGCAGTTCTTC. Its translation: CASSPQGASVYNEQFF.

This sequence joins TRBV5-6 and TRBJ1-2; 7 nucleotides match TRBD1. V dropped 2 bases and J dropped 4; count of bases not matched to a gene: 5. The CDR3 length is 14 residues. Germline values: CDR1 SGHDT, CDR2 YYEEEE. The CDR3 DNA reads TGTGCCAGCAGCTTCGGCACAGGGGCCTATGGCTACACCTTC. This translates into CASSFGTGAYGYTF.

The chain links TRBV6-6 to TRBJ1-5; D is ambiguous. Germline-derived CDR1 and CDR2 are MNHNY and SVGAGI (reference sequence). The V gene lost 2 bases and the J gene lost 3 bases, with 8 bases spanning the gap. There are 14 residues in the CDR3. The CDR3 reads CASSYGQNNQPQHF. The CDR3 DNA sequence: TGTGCCAGCAGTTACGGGCAGAACAATCAGCCCCAGCATTTT.

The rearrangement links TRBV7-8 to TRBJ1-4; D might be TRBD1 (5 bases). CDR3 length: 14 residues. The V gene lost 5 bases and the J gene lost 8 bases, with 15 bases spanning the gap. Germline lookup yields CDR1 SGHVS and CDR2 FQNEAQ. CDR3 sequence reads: CASSPGRTVEKLFF. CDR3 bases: TGTGCCAGCAGCCCGGGACGGACCGTGGAAAAACTGTTTTTT.

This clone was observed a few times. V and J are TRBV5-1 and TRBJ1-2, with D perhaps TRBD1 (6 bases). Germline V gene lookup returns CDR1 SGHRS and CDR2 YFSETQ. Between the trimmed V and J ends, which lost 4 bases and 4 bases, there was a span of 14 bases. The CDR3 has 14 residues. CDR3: CASSMGARGYGYTF. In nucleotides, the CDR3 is TGCGCCAGCAGCATGGGGGCCCGGGGCTATGGCTACACCTTC.

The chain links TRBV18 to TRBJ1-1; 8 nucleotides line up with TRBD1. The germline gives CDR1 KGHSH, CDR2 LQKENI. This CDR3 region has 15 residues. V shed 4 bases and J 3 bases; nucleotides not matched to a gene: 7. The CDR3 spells CASSLDRESYTEAFF. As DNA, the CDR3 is TGTGCCAGCTCACTGGACAGGGAATCATACACTGAAGCTTTCTTT.

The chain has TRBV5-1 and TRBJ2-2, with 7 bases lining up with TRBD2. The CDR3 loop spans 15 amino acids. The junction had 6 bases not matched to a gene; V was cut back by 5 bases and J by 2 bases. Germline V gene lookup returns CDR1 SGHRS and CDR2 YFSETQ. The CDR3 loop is CASRQGLGNTGELFF. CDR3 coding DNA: TGCGCCAGCAGACAAGGACTAGGAAACACCGGGGAGCTGTTTTTT.

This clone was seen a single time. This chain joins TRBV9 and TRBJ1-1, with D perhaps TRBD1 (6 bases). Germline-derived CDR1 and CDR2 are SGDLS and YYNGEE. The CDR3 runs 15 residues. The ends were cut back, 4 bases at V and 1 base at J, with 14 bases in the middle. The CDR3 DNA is TGTGCCAGCAGCTCAGGGGAGGTTTGGAACACTGAAGCTTTCTTT. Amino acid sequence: CASSSGEVWNTEAFF. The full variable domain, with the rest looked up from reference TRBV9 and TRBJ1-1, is DSGVTQTPKHLITATGQRVTLRCSPRSGDLSVYWYQQSLDQGLQFLIQYYNGEERAKGNILERFSAQQFPDLHSELNLSSLELGDSALYFCASSSGEVWNTEAFFGQGTRLTVV.

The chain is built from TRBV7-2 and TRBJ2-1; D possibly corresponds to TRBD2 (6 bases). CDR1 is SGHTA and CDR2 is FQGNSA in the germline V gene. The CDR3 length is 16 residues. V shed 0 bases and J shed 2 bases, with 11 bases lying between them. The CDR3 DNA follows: TGTGCCAGCAGCTTAGCAACGGGAGTCGCCTACAATGAGCAGTTCTTC. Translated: CASSLATGVAYNEQFF.

CDR3 protein: CASSQVEEETQYF. The DNA for the CDR3 is TGTGCCAGCAGCCAAGTAGAGGAAGAGACCCAGTACTTC. This chain joins TRBV3-1 (or the pseudogene TRBV3-2) and TRBJ2-5; the D is unclear. Germline CDR1 reads LGHDT; CDR2 reads YNNKEL (reference sequence). The length of the CDR3 is 13 residues. The V and J ends lost 1 base and 3 bases respectively, with 6 bases between them.

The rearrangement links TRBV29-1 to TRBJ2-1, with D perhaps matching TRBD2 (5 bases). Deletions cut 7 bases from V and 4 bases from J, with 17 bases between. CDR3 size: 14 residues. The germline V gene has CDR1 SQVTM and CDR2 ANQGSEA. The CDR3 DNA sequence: TGCAGCGCTACCATTGCGGGCGTATACAATGAGCAGTTCTTC. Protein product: CSATIAGVYNEQFF.

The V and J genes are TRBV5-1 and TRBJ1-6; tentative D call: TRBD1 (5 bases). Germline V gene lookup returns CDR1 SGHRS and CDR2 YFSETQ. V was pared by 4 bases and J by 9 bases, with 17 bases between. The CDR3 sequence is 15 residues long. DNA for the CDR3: TGCGCCAGCAGCCTGATCGACAGTGGTAGTTCACCCCTCCACTTT. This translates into CASSLIDSGSSPLHF.